The rows below give T cell receptor beta chains drawn from one sample of a study of long-term antiretroviral therapy in people with HIV. Profiled with immunoSEQ multiplex PCR; TCRdb holds only in-frame clones, not every one. The sample yields 20,000 to 25,000 clones, almost 85% seen once. Sequencing was performed on unsorted PBMCs, taken 0.3 years after starting antiretroviral therapy. Receptors were obtained from a man between 50 and 59 years old with HIV. Both conserved end residues are part of each CDR3. D genes are given only for firm matches.

>TRBV5-1|TRBJ1-3|.
CASSLSSSWGAGNTIYF
>TRBV6-5|TRBJ1-5|TRBD1
CASGTDRGNQPQHF
>TRBV5-8|TRBJ1-5|.
CASSFRSNQPPQHF
>TRBV18|TRBJ2-2|TRBD2
CASSPTFSGRGNTGELFF
>TRBV7-6|TRBJ1-6|.
CASSRPRGPLHF
>TRBV6-1|TRBJ1-1|.
CASSEDDSGTEAFF
>TRBV29-1|TRBJ1-6|TRBD1
CSVGQPNSPLHF
>TRBV19|TRBJ2-7|.
CASSPRGGGDSYSYEQYF
>TRBV27|TRBJ2-7|.
CASSLVASDYEQYF
>TRBV27|TRBJ1-1|.
CASSPFTVNTEAFF
>TRBV18|TRBJ2-1|.
CASSAGTSGFEQFF
>TRBV5-1|TRBJ2-2|TRBD1
CASSLTGANTGELFF
>TRBV19|TRBJ1-1|.
CASSIDMGTKNTEAFF
>TRBV4-3|TRBJ2-7|.
CASSQGSGASYEQYF
>TRBV7-9|TRBJ1-1|TRBD1
CASSRTRRGIALNTEAFF
>TRBV6-1|TRBJ1-5|.
CASSEAVEPSNQPQHF
>TRBV7-9|TRBJ1-1|.
CASSARSRSDTEAFF
>TRBV7-2|TRBJ1-6|.
CASSPRQGLTNSPLHF
>TRBV7-3|TRBJ1-1|.
CASSLFPRGPRNTEAFF
>TRBV27|TRBJ2-3|TRBD2
CASSFGGLAFTDTQYF
>TRBV7-2|TRBJ2-7|.
CASSLVGDERYEQYF
>TRBV18|TRBJ2-7|.
CASSPGTRNSYEQYF
>TRBV5-1|TRBJ2-4|TRBD2
CASSLMWAGGDKNIQYF
>TRBV29-1|TRBJ2-2|.
CSVEEGGANTGELFF
>TRBV2|TRBJ2-7|.
CASSDPASLLREQYF
>TRBV6-5|TRBJ1-2|.
CASSYRTEGAHGYTF
>TRBV28|TRBJ1-2|.
CASRLGGQYGYTF
>TRBV13|TRBJ2-2|.
CASSHDWYTGELFF